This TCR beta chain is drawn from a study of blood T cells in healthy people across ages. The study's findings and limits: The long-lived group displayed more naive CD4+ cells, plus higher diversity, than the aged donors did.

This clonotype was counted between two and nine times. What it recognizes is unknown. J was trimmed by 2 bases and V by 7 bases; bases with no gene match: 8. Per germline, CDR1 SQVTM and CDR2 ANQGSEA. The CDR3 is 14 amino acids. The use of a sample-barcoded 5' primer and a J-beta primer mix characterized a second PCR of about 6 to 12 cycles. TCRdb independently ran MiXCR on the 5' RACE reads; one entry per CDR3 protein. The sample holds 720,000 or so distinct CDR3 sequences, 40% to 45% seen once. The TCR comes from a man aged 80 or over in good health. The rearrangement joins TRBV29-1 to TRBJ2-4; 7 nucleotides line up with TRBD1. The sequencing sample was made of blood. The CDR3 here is CSAGQELSKNIQYF. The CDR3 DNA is TGCAGCGCCGGACAGGAGCTATCCAAAAACATTCAGTACTTC.